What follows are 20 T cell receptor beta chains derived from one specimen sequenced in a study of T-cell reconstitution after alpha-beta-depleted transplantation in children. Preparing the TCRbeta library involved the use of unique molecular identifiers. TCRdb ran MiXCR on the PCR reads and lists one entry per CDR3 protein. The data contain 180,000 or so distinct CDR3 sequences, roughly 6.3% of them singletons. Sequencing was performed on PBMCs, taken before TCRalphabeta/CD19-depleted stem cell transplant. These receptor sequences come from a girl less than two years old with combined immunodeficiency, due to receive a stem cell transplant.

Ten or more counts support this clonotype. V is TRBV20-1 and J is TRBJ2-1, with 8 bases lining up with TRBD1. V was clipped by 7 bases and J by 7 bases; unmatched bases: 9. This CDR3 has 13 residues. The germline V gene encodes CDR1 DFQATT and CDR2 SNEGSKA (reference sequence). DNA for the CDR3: TGCAGTGTCACAGGGGGGACCAAGAATGAGCAGTTCTTC. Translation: CSVTGGTKNEQFF.

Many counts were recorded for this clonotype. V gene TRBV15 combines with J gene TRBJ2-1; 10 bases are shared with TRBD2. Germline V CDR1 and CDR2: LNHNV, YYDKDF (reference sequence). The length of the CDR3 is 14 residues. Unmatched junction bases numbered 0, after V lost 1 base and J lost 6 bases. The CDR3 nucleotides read TGTGCCACCAGCAGAGGACTAGCGGGCAATGAGCAGTTCTTC. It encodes CATSRGLAGNEQFF.

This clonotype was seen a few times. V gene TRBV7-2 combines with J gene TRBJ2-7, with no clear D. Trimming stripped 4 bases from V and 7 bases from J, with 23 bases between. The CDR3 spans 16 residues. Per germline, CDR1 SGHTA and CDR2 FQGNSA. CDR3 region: CASSSYQVSPRLEQYF. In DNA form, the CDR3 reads TGTGCCAGCAGCTCCTACCAGGTCTCCCCGAGGTTGGAGCAGTACTTC.

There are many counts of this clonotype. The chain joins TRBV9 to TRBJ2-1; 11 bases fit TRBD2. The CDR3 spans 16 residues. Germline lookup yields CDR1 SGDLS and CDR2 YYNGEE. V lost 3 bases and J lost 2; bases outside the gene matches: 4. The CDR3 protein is CASSGTSGSTYNEQFF. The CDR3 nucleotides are TGTGCCAGCAGCGGGACTAGCGGGTCCACCTACAATGAGCAGTTCTTC. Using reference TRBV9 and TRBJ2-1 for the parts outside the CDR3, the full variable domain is DSGVTQTPKHLITATGQRVTLRCSPRSGDLSVYWYQQSLDQGLQFLIQYYNGEERAKGNILERFSAQQFPDLHSELNLSSLELGDSALYFCASSGTSGSTYNEQFFGPGTRLTVL.

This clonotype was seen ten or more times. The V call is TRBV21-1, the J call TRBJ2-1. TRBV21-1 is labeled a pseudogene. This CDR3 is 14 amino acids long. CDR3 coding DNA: TGTGCCAGCAGCAAAGCATCGGAGTACAATGAGCAGTTCTTC. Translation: CASSKASEYNEQFF.

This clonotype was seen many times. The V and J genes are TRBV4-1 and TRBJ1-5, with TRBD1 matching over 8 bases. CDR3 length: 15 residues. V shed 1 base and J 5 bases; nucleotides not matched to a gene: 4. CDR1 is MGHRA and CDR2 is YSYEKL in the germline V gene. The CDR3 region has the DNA TGCGCCAGCAGCCAAGTCGTACAGGGGGATCAGCCCCAGCATTTT. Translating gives CASSQVVQGDQPQHF.

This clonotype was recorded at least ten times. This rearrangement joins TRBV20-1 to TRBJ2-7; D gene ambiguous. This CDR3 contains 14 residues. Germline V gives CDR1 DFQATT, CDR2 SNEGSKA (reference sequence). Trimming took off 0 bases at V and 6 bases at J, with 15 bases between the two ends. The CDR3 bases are TGCAGTGCTAGAGATACAACTAACTTTCGCGAGCAGTACTTC. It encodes CSARDTTNFREQYF.

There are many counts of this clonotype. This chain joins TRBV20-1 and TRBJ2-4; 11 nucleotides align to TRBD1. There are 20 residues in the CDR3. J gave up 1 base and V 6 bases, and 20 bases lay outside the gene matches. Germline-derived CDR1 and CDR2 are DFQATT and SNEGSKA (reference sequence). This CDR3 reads CSARSRILAGQGVAKNIQYF. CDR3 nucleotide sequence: TGCAGTGCGAGAAGTCGAATACTTGCGGGACAGGGGGTGGCCAAAAACATTCAGTACTTC.

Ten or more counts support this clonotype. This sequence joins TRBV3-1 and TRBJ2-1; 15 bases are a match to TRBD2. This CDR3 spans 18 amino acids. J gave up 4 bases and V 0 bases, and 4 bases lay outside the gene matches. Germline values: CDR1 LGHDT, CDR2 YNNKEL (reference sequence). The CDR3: CASSQDAGTSGRYNEQFF. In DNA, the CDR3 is TGTGCCAGCAGCCAAGATGCCGGGACTAGCGGGAGGTACAATGAGCAGTTCTTC.

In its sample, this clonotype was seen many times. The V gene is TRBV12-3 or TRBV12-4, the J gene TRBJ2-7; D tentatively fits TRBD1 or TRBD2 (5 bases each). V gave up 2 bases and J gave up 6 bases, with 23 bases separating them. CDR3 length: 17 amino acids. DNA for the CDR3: TGTGCCAGCAGTTTAAGTTTTGGGACGACAGCGTCTCGCGAGCAGTACTTC. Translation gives CASSLSFGTTASREQYF.

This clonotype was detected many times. In DNA, the CDR3 is TGTGCCAGCAGCCAAGAAAGTAGGCTAACCGGGGAGCTGTTTTTT. Translated: CASSQESRLTGELFF. The chain combines TRBV4-2 with TRBJ2-2; D remains unclear. Trimming stripped 0 bases from V and 5 bases from J, with 10 bases between. This CDR3 is 15 amino acids long. Germline V gene lookup returns CDR1 LGHNA and CDR2 YNFKEQ.

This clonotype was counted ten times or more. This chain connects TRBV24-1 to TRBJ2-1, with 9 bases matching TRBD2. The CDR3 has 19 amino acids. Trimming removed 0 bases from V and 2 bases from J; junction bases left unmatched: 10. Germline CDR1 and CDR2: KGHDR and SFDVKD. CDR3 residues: CATSDLQEGSGGPYNEQFF. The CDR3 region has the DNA TGTGCCACCAGTGATTTGCAAGAGGGTAGCGGGGGACCCTACAATGAGCAGTTCTTC.

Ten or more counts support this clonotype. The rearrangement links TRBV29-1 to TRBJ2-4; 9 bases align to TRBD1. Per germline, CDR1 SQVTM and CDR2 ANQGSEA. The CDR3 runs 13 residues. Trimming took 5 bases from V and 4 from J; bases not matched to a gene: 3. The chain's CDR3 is CSVKGTGKNIQYF. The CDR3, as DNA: TGCAGCGTTAAAGGGACAGGGAAAAACATTCAGTACTTC.

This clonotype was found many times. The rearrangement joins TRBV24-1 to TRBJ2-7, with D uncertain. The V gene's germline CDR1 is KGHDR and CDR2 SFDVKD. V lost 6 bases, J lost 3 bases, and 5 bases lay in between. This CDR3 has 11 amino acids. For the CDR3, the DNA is TGTGCCACCAGTTTCGGCTACGAGCAGTACTTC. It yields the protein CATSFGYEQYF.

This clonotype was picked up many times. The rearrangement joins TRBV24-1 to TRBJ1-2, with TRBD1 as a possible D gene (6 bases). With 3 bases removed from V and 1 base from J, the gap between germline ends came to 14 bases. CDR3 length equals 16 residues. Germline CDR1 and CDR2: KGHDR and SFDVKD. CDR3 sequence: CATSDTRTAHNYGYTF. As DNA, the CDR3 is TGTGCCACCAGTGATACCCGGACAGCGCATAACTATGGCTACACCTTC.

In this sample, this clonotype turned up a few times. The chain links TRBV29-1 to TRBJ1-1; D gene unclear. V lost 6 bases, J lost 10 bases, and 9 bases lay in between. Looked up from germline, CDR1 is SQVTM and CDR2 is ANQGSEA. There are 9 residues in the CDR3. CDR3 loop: CSVEEAAFF. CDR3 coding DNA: TGCAGCGTAGAGGAGGCAGCTTTCTTT.

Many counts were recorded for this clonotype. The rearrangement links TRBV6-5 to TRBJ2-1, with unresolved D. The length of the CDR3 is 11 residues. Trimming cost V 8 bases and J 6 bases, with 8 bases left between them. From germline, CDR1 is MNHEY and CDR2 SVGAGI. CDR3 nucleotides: TGTGCCAGCGGAACGGGCAATGAGCAGTTCTTC. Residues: CASGTGNEQFF.

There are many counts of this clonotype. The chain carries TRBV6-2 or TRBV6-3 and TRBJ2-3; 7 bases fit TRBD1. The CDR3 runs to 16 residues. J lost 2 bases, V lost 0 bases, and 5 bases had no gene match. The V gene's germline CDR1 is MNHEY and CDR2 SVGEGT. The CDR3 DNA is TGTGCCAGCAGTTACTCCGCGGACAGGCCCACAGATACGCAGTATTTT. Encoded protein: CASSYSADRPTDTQYF.

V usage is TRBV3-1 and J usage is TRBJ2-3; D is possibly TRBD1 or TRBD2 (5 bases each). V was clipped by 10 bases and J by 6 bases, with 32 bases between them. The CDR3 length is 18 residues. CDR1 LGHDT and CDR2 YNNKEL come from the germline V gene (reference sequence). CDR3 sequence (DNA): TGTGCCATCTGTAACGGTAGAGGGGTCGAGCTTATAATGGATACGCAGTATTTT. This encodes CAICNGRGVELIMDTQYF.

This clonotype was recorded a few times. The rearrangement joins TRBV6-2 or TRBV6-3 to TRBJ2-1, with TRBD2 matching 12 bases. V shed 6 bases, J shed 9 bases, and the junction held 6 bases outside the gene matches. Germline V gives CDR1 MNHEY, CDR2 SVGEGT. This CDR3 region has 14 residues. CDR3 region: CASSPSGGDSEQFF. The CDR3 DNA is TGTGCCAGCAGCCCTAGCGGGGGGGACAGTGAGCAGTTCTTC.